This T cell receptor beta chain appears in the sequencing data of a study of T-cell memory formation after mild COVID-19. Study details: Largely, the TCR clusters proved donor specific. Study-level findings and limits: Specificity for SARS-CoV-2 was not confirmed among the second-wave clones peaking on day 37. Contracting CD4+ clones were located mainly in CM and EM, and CD8+ clones in EMRA. Some clones that responded turned up in pre-infection memory, which suggests that cross-reactive memory joined in.

V lost 2 bases to trimming and J lost 6 bases, with 8 bases between them. This CDR3 is built from 13 residues. CDR1 and CDR2 (germline): SGHRS, YFSETQ. Comments on this clonotype: Its antigen is still unknown.

TCRdb ran MiXCR on the 5' RACE reads and lists one entry per CDR3 protein. The repertoire consists of more than 350,000 distinct CDR3 sequences, with roughly 15% occurring once and the leading ten covering roughly 21%. This sequence joins TRBV5-1 and TRBJ2-2; no definite D call. This receptor was taken from a man between 18 and 35 years old who had mild COVID-19 (a few samples of this study predate the infection). Cell type and time point are not known. Sequencing input: PBMCs or a T cell subset sorted from them (not recorded which). CDR3 loop: CASSLHASGELFF. The CDR3 nucleotides are TGCGCCAGCAGCTTACACGCCTCCGGGGAGCTGTTTTTT.